The present TCR beta chain was sequenced within a study of control samples from healthy donors and cancer patients. The protocol was immunoSEQ multiplex PCR, while the TCRdb copy is restricted to in-frame clones and leaves out a portion. The data contain some 140,000 clones, 85% to 95% of them singletons. CDR1 is GTSNPN, CDR2 SVGIG, per germline (reference sequence). This CDR3 has 15 amino acids. The V gene end was trimmed by 3 bases and the J gene end by 3 bases; junction bases not matched to a gene: 8. The sample taken for sequencing was PBMCs. The chain couples TRBV30 to TRBJ1-5, with 7 positions matching TRBD1. The source of this sequence is a man aged 60 to 75 with colorectal cancer. The CDR3 loop is CAWSEGAGYNQPQHF. The CDR3 bases are TGTGCCTGGAGCGAGGGGGCCGGTTACAATCAGCCCCAGCATTTT.